This T cell receptor beta chain is from a study of blood T cell repertoires in COVID-19. Repertoires were generated with immunoSEQ multiplex PCR, while TCRdb's copy carries only in-frame clones and drops some. The sample gives 250,000 to 350,000 clones, 88% of which show up once; roughly 10% is in the top ten. From germline, CDR1 is SGHRS and CDR2 YFSETQ. The CDR3 loop spans 16 amino acids. Trimming cost V 0 bases and J 7 bases, with 19 bases left between them. The genes are TRBV5-1 and TRBJ1-1, with D hard to call. Sequencing input: peripheral blood. The receptor comes from a woman in her 30s with COVID-19, enrolled during active disease. DNA of the CDR3: TGCGCCAGCAGCTTGGAGGCAGCGGTCGTTGCGGGTGAAGCTTTCTTT. Protein sequence: CASSLEAAVVAGEAFF.